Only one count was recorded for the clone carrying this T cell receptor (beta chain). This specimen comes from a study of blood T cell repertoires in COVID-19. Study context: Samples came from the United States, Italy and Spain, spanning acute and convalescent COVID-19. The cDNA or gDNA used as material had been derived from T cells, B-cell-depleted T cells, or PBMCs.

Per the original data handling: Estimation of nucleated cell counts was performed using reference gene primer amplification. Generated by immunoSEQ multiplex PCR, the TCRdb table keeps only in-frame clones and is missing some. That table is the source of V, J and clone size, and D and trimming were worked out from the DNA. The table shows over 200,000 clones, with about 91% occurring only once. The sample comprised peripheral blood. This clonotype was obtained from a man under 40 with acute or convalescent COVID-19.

The CDR3 DNA reads as TGTGCCAGCAGCTCCCGGTCTGTGGACAATGAGCAGTTCTTC. Translation gives CASSSRSVDNEQFF. The J gene is TRBJ2-1, the V gene TRBV7-9; no firm D call. CDR1 SEHNR and CDR2 FQNEAQ come from the germline V gene (reference sequence). Trimming cost V 4 bases and J 5 bases, with 12 bases left between them. The length of the CDR3 is 14 residues.